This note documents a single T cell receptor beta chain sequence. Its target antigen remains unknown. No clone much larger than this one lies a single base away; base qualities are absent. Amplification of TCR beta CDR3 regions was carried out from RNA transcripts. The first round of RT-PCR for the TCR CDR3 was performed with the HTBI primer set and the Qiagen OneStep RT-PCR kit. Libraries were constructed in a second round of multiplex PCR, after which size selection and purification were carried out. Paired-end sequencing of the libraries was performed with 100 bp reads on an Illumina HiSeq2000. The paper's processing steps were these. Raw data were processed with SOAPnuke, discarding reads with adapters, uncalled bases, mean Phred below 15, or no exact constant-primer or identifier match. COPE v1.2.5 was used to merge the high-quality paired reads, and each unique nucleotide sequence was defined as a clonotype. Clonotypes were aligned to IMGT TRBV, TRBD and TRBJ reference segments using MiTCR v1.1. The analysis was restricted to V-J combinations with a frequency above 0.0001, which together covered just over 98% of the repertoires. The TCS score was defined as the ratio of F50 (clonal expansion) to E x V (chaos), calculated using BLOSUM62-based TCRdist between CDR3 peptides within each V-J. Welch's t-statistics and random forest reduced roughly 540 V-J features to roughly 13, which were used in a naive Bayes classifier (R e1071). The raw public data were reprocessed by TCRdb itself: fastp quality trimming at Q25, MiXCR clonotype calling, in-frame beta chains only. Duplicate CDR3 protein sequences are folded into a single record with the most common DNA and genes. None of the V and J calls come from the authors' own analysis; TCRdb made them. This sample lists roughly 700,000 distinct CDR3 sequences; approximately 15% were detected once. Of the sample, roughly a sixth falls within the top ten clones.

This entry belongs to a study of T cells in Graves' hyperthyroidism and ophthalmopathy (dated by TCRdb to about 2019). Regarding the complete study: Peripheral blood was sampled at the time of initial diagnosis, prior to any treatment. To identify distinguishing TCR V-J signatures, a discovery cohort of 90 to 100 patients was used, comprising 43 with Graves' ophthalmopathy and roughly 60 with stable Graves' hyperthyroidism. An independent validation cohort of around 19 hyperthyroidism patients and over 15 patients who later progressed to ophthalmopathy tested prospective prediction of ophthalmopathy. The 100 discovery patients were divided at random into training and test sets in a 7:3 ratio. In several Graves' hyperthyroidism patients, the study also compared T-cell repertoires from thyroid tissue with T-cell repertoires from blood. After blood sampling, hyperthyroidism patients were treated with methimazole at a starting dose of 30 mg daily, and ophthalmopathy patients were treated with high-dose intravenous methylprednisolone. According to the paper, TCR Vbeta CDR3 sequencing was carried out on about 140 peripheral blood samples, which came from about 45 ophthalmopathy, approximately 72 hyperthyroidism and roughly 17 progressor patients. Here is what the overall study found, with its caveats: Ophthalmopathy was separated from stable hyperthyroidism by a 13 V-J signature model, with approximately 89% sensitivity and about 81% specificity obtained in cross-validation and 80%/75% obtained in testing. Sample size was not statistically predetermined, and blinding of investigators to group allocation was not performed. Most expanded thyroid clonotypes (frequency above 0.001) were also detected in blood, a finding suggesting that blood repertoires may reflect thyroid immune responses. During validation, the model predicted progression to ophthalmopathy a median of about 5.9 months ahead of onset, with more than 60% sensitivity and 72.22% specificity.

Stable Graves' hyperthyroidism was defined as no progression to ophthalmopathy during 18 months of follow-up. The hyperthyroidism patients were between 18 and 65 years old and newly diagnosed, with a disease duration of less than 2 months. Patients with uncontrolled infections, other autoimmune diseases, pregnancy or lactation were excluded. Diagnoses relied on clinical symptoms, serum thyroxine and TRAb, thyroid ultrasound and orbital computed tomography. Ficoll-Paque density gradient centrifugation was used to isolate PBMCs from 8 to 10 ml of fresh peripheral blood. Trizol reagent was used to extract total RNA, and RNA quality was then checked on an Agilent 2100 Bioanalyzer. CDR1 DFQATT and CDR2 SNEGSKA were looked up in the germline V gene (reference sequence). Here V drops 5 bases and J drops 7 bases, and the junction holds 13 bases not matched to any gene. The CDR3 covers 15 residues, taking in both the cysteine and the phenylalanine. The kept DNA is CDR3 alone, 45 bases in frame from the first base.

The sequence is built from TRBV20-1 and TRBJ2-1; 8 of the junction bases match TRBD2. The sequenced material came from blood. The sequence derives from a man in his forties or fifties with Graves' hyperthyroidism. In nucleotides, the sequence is TGCAGTGCTCCCGACGGGGGGGGGAGGGTGAATGAGCAGTTCTTC. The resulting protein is CSAPDGGGRVNEQFF.